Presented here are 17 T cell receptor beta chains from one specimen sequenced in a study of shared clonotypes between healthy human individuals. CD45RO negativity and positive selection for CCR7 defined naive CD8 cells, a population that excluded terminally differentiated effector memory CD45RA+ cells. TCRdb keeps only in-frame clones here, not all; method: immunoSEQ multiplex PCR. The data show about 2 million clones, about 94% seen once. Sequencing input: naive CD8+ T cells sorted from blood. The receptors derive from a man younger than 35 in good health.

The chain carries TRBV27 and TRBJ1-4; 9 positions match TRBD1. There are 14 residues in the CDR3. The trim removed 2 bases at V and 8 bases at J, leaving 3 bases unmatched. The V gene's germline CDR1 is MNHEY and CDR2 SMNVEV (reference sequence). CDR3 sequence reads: CASSLTGGDEKLFF. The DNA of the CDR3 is TGTGCCAGCAGTTTAACAGGGGGCGACGAAAAACTGTTTTTT.

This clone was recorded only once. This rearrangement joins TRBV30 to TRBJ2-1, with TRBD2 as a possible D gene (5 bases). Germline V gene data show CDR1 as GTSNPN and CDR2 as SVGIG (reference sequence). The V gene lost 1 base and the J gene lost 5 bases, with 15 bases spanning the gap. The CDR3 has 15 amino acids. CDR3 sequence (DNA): TGTGCCTGGAGTGGTCCGGAGGCCCCCCACAATGAGCAGTTCTTC. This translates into CAWSGPEAPHNEQFF.

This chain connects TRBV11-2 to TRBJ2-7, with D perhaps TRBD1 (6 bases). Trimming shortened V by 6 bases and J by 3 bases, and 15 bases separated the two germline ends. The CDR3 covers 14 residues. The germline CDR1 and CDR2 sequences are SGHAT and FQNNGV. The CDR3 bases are TGTGCCAGCAGTTATCGACAGGCTTTCTACGAGCAGTACTTC. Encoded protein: CASSYRQAFYEQYF.

The CDR3 DNA reads as TGTGCCAGCAGCTTCGATGGCGGGAATGAGCAGTTCTTC. Translated, it gives CASSFDGGNEQFF. The rearrangement uses TRBV5-4 and TRBJ2-1; possibly TRBD2 for D (5 bases). The CDR3 loop spans 13 amino acids. Germline V lookup: CDR1 SGHNT, CDR2 YYREEE (reference sequence). V was clipped by 2 bases and J by 7 bases, with 10 bases between them.

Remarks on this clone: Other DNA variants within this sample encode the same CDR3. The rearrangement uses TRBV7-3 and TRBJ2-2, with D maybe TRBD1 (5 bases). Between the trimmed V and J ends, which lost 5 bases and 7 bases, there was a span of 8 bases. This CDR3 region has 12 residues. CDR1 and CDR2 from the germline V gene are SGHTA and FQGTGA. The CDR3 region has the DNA TGTGCCAGCAGCCAGGGCGGCGGGGAGCTGTTTTTT. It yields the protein CASSQGGGELFF.

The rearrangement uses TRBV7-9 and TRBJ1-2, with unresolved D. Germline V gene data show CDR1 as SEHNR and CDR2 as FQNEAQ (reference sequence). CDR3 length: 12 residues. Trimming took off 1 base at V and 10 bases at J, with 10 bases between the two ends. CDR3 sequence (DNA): TGTGCCAGCAGCTTAGACCCCTCCGCCTACACCTTC. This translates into CASSLDPSAYTF.

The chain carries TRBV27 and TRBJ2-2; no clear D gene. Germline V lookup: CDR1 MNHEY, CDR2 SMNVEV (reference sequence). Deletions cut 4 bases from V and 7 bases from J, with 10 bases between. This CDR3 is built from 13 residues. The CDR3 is CASSSEASGELFF. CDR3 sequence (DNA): TGTGCCAGCAGTTCTGAAGCAAGCGGGGAGCTGTTTTTT.

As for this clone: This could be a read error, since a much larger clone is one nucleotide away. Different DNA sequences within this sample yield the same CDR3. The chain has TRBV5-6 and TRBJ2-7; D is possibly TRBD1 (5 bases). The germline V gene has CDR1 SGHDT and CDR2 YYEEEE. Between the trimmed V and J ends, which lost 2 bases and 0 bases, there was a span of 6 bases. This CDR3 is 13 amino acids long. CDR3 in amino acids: CASSFDSSYEQYF. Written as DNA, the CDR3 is TGTGCCAGCAGCTTTGACAGCTCCTACGAGCAGTACTTC.

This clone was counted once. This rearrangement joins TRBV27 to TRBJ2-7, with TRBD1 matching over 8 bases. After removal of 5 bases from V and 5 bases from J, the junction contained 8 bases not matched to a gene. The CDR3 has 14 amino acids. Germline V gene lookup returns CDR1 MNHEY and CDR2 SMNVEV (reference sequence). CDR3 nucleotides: TGTGCCAGCAGTGGACAGGGAGCCCTCCACGAGCAGTACTTC. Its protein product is CASSGQGALHEQYF.

The CDR3 DNA is TGCAGCGTTGAACGGCCGTCTGGACAGGGGGCCTACGAGCAGTACTTC. This sequence encodes CSVERPSGQGAYEQYF. The genes are TRBV29-1 and TRBJ2-7; 10 bases map to TRBD1. The CDR3 is made up of 16 amino acids. CDR1 and CDR2 from the germline V gene are SQVTM and ANQGSEA. The J segment lost 2 bases and the V segment lost 2 bases, leaving 9 bases of the junction unmatched.

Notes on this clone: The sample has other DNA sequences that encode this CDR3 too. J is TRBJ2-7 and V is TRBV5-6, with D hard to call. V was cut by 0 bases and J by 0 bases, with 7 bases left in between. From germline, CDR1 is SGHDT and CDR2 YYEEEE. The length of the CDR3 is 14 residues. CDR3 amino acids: CASSLGSLSYEQYF. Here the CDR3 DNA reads TGTGCCAGCAGCTTGGGTTCCCTCTCCTACGAGCAGTACTTC.

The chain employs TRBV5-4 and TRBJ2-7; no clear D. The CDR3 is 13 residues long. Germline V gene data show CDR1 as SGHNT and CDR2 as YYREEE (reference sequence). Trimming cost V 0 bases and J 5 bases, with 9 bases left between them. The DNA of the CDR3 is TGTGCCAGCAGCTTGGAAGGGTTCAACGAGCAGTACTTC. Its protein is CASSLEGFNEQYF.

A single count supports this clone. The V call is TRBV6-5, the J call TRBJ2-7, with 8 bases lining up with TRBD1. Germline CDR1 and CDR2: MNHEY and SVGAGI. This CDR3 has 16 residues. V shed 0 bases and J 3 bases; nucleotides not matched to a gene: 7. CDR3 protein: CASSYSGQGVSYEQYF. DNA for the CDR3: TGTGCCAGCAGTTACTCCGGACAGGGAGTAAGCTACGAGCAGTACTTC.

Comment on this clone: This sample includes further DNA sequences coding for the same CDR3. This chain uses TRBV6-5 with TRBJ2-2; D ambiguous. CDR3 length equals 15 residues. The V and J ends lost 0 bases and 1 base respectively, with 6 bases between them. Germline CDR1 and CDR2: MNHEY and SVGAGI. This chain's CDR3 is CASSYSAENTGELFF. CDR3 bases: TGTGCCAGCAGTTACTCCGCAGAGAACACCGGGGAGCTGTTTTTT.

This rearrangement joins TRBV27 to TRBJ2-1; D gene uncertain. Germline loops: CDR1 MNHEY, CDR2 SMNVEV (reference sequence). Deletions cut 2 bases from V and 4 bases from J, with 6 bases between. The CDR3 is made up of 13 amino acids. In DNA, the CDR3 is TGTGCCAGCAGTTTAAGGATTTACAATGAGCAGTTCTTC. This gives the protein CASSLRIYNEQFF.

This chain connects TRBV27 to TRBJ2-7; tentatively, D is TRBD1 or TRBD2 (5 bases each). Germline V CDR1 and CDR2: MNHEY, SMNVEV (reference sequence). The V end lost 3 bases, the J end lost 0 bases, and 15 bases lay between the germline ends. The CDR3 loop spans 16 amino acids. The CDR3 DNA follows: TGTGCCAGCAGTTTTTCCGGGGCAGGGAGCTCCTACGAGCAGTACTTC. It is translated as CASSFSGAGSSYEQYF.

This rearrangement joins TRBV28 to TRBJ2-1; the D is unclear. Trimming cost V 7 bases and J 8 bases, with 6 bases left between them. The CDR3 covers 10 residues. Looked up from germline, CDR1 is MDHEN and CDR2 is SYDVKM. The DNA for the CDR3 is TGTGCCAGCATGGATCATGAGCAGTTCTTC. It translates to CASMDHEQFF.